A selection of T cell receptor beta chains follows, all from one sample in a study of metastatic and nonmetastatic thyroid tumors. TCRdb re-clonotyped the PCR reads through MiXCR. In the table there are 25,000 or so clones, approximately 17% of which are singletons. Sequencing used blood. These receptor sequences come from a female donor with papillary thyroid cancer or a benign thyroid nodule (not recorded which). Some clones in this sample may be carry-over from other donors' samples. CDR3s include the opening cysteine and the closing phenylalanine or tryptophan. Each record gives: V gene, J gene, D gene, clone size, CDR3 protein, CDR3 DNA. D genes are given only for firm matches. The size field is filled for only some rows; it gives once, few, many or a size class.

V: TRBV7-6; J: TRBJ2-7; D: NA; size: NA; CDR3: CARSLESDYMEPYEQYF; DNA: TGTGCCAGAAGCTTAGAATCGGACTATATGGAGCCTTACGAGCAGTACTTC
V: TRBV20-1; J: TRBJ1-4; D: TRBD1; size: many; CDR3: CSANTGTATNEKLFF; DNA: TGCAGTGCTAATACCGGGACAGCAACTAATGAAAAACTGTTTTTT
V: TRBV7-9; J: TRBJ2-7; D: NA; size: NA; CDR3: CASSKPGSPYEQYF; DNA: TGTGCCAGCAGCAAGCCGGGATCCCCCTACGAGCAGTACTTC
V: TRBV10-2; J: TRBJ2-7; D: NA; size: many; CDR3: CASSSYFTGPGDEQYF; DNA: TGCGCCAGCAGTAGTTATTTTACCGGTCCGGGGGACGAGCAGTACTTC
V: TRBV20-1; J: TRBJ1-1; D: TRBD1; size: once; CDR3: CSAPPGQKTEALF; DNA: TGCAGTGCTCCCCCGGGACAGAAAACTGAAGCTTTATTT
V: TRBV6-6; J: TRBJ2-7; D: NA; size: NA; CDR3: CASSYGARVMKYF; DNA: TGTGCCAGCAGTTACGGGGCTAGGGTGATGAAGTACTTC
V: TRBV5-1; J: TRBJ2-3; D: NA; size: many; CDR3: CASSLTGATDTQYF; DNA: TGCGCCAGCAGCTTAACGGGAGCCACAGATACGCAGTATTTT
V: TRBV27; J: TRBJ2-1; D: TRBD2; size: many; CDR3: CASSLVAGGPFIEQFF; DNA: TGTGCCAGCAGTTTAGTGGCGGGAGGGCCCTTTATTGAGCAGTTCTTC
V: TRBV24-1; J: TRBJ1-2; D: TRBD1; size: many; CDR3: CATSDTGTGDGYGYTF; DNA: TGTGCCACCAGTGATACCGGGACAGGGGACGGCTATGGCTACACCTTC
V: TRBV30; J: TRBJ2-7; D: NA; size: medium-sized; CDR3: CAWSDFPYEQYF; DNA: TGTGCCTGGAGTGATTTTCCCTACGAGCAGTACTTC
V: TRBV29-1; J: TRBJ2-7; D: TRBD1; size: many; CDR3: CSSGTGISESYEQYF; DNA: TGCAGCTCTGGGACAGGGATATCTGAATCCTACGAGCAGTACTTC
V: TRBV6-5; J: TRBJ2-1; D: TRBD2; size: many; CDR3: CASSYSTGLAGEANEQFF; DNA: TGTGCCAGCAGTTACTCGACAGGGTTAGCGGGAGAAGCAAATGAGCAGTTCTTC
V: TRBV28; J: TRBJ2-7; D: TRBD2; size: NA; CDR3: CASSFLTTSGYEQYF; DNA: TGTGCCAGCAGTTTCCTAACAACTAGCGGCTACGAGCAGTACTTC
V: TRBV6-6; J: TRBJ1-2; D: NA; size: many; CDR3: CASSYSGKSYGYTF; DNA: TGTGCCAGCAGTTACTCAGGGAAGAGCTATGGCTACACCTTC
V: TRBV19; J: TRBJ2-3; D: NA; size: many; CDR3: CASSIGWGGVGTDTQYF; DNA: TGTGCCAGTAGTATAGGGTGGGGAGGTGTCGGCACAGATACGCAGTATTTT
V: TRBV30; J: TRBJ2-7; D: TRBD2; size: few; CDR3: CAWGSGSSGSAYHEQYF; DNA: TGTGCCTGGGGATCCGGGTCTAGCGGGAGTGCCTACCACGAGCAGTACTTC
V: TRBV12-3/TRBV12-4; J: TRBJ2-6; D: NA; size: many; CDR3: CASSRTIGGPGANVLTF; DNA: TGTGCCAGCAGTCGAACCATCGGGGGCCCTGGGGCCAACGTCCTGACTTTC
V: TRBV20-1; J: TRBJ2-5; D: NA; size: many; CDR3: CSARVGHQETQYF; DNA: TGCAGTGCTAGGGTGGGCCACCAAGAGACCCAGTACTTC
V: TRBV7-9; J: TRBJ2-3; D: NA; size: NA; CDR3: CASIAYTQYF; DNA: TGTGCCAGCATTGCGTATACGCAGTATTTT
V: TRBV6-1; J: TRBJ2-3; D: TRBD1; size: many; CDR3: CAITKDRGTDTQYF; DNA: TGTGCCATTACCAAGGACAGGGGCACAGATACGCAGTATTTT
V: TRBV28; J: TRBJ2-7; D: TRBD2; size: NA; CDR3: CASSLPLAGRYEQCF; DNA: TGTGCCAGCAGTTTACCCTTAGCGGGTCGATACGAGCAGTGCTTC
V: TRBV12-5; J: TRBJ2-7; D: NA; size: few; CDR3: CASGFRYRASYEQYF; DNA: TGTGCTAGTGGTTTCCGGTACAGGGCCTCCTACGAGCAGTACTTC
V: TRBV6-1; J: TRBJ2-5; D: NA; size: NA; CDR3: CASSTDRIGGTRYF; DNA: TGTGCCAGCAGCACGGACAGGATAGGAGGGACCCGGTACTTC
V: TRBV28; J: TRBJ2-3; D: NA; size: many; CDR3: CASSLGRTTTDTQYF; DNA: TGTGCCAGCAGTTTAGGCAGGACTACCACAGATACGCAGTATTTT
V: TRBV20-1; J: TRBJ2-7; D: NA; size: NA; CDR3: CSASRDGIRGQYF; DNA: TGCAGTGCGAGCCGGGACGGTATCAGAGGGCAGTACTTC
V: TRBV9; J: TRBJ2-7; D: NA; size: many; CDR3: CASSVGGGIGSFNEQYF; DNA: TGTGCCAGCAGCGTCGGAGGGGGGATCGGGAGTTTTAACGAGCAGTACTTC
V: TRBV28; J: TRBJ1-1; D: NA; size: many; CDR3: CASSLIRSREAFF; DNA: TGTGCCAGCAGTTTAATTCGATCCAGAGAAGCTTTCTTT
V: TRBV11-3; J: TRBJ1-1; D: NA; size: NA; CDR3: CASSLGMGGMNTEAFF; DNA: TGTGCCAGCAGCTTAGGCATGGGGGGAATGAACACTGAAGCTTTCTTT
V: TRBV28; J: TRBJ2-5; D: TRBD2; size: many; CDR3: CASNPGTSGPQETQYF; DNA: TGTGCCAGCAACCCAGGGACTAGCGGGCCCCAAGAGACCCAGTACTTC
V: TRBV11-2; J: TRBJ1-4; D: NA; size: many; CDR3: CASSLGVAVRNEKLFF; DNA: TGTGCCAGCAGTTTAGGAGTGGCAGTGCGAAATGAAAAGCTGTTTTTT
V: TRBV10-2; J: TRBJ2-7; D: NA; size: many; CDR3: CASSPRGSSYEQYF; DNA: TGCGCCAGCAGTCCCAGGGGTAGCTCCTACGAGCAGTACTTC
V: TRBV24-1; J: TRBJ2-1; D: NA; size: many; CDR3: CATSTRAPSDEQFF; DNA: TGTGCCACCAGTACCCGGGCCCCCTCTGATGAGCAGTTCTTC
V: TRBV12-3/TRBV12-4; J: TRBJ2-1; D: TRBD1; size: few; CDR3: CASTPGTGSGEQFF; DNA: TGTGCCAGCACCCCCGGGACAGGGTCGGGTGAGCAGTTCTTC
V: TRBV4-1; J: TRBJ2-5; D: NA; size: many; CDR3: CASSPAPDRWETQYF; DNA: TGCGCCAGCAGCCCCGCCCCGGACCGGTGGGAGACCCAGTACTTC
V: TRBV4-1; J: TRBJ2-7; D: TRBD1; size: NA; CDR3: CASSPPGTGTEQYF; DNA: TGCGCCAGCAGCCCCCCCGGGACAGGGACCGAGCAGTACTTC
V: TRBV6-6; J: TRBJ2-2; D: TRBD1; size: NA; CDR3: CASSYSGTGRAGELFF; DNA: TGTGCCAGCAGTTACTCGGGGACAGGGCGGGCCGGGGAGCTGTTTTTT
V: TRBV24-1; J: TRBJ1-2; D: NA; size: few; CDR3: CATSDLGGEGYTF; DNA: TGTGCCACCAGTGATTTGGGAGGTGAAGGCTACACCTTC
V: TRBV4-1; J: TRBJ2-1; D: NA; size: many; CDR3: CASSRVRGDNEQFF; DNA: TGCGCCAGCAGCCGCGTCCGGGGAGACAATGAGCAGTTCTTC
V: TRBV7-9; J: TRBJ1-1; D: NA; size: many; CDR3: CASSFEGRNTEAFF; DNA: TGTGCCAGCAGCTTCGAAGGGAGGAACACTGAAGCTTTCTTT
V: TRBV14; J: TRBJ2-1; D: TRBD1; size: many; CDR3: CASSQTGYNEQFF; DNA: TGTGCCAGCAGCCAGACAGGGTACAATGAGCAGTTCTTC
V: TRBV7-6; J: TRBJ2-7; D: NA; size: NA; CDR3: CASSLTRFGNEQYF; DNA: TGTGCCAGCAGCTTAACGAGGTTTGGGAACGAGCAGTACTTC
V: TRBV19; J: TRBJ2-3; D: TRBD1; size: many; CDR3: CASRPPDRGDTDTQYF; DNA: TGTGCCAGTAGACCCCCCGACAGGGGAGACACAGATACGCAGTATTTT
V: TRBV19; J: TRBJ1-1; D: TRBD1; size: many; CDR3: CASSMQGTGRTEAFF; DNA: TGTGCCAGTAGTATGCAGGGGACAGGGCGGACTGAAGCTTTCTTT
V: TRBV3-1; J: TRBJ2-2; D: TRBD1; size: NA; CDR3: CASSLRQGVTGELFF; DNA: TGTGCCAGCAGCCTCCGACAGGGTGTCACCGGGGAGCTGTTTTTT
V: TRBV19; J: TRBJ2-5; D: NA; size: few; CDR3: CASSIVRLGETQYF; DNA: TGTGCCAGTAGCATTGTCAGGTTAGGAGAGACCCAGTACTTC
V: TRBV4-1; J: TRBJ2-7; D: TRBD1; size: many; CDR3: CASSHPRRGQGYEQYF; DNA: TGCGCCAGCAGCCACCCACGCCGGGGACAGGGTTACGAGCAGTACTTC
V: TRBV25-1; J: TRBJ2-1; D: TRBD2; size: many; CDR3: CASSDRLAGIYNEQFF; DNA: TGTGCCAGCAGTGATCGACTAGCGGGGATTTACAATGAGCAGTTCTTC
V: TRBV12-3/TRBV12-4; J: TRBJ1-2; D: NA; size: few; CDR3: CASILSRCNNYGYTF; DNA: TGTGCCAGCATTTTATCCAGGTGTAACAACTATGGCTACACCTTC
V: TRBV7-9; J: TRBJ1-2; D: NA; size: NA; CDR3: CASSLSGALGGYTF; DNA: TGTGCCAGCAGCTTATCCGGTGCGCTCGGGGGCTACACCTTC
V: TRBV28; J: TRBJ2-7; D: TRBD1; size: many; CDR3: CASSEFRGRKIAHEQYF; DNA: TGTGCCAGCAGTGAATTCAGGGGGCGCAAGATTGCCCACGAGCAGTACTTC
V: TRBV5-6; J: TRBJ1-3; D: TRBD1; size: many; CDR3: CASSFSGGTVGNTIYF; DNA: TGTGCCAGCAGCTTCTCAGGGGGCACCGTGGGAAACACCATATATTTT
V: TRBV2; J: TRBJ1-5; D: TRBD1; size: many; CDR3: CASSPQGGHSNQPQHF; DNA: TGTGCCAGCAGCCCCCAGGGGGGCCATAGCAATCAGCCCCAGCATTTT
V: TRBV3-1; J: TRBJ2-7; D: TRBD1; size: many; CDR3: CASSQVRWDRAPEQYF; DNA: TGTGCCAGCAGCCAAGTTAGATGGGACAGGGCGCCCGAGCAGTACTTC
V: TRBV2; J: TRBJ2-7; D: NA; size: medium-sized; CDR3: CASSPGIHPYEQYF; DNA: TGTGCCAGCAGTCCCGGGATACATCCCTACGAGCAGTACTTC
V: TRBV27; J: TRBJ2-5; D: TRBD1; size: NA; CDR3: CASSSGQGAETQYF; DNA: TGTGCCAGCAGTTCGGGACAGGGGGCAGAGACCCAGTACTTC
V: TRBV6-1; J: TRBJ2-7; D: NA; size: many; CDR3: CASSELDSLTTYEQYF; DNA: TGTGCCAGCAGTGAACTGGACAGCTTAACCACCTACGAGCAGTACTTC
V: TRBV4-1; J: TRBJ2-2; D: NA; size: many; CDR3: CASSQGATSGTGELFF; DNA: TGCGCCAGCAGCCAAGGTGCCACCTCGGGCACCGGGGAGCTGTTTTTT
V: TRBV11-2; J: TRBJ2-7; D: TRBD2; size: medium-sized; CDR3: CASSLWTSGTHEQYF; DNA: TGTGCCAGCAGCCTATGGACTAGCGGGACCCACGAGCAGTACTTC
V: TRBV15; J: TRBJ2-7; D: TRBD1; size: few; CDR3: CATSRELGGHEQYF; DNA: TGTGCCACCAGCAGAGAGTTAGGGGGCCACGAGCAGTACTTC